A selection of T cell receptor beta chains follows, all from one sample in a study of T cell responses to AZD1222 COVID-19 vaccine. Produced via immunoSEQ multiplex PCR; TCRdb's table is partial and in-frame only. The data hold around 150,000 clones, with 85% to 95% observed a single time. The sequences come from peripheral blood, collected on day 0 of AZD1222 vaccination. The source of these receptors is an adult in good health. Each CDR3 is given with its conserved first and last residue. Each record gives: D gene, V gene, clone size, J gene, CDR3 DNA, CDR3 protein. The D gene is left open where the match is weak. Rows give clone size only sometimes, using once, few, many, or a class for an expanded clone.

TRBD1,TRBV7-2,.,TRBJ2-2,TGTGCCAGCAGCCTTGACAGGGGGCGAAGGGAGCTGTTTTTT,CASSLDRGRRELFF
.,TRBV29-1,few,TRBJ2-5,TGCAGCGTTGTGGTCGGATCAGGAGGGACCCAGTACTTC,CSVVVGSGGTQYF
TRBD1,TRBV5-1,.,TRBJ1-3,TGCGCCAGCAGCTCGGGGACAGGGGCTGGAAACACCATATATTTT,CASSSGTGAGNTIYF
.,TRBV4-1,.,TRBJ1-2,TGCGCCAGCAGCCAAGTTATAGGGGGTGGCTACACCTTC,CASSQVIGGGYTF
.,TRBV27,.,TRBJ2-2,TGTGCCAGCCGCCCCCGCACCGGGGAGCTGTTTTTT,CASRPRTGELFF
.,TRBV6-6,.,TRBJ1-3,TGTGCCAGCGGTACAGGGCCCCCTGGAAACACCATATATTTT,CASGTGPPGNTIYF
TRBD2,TRBV14,.,TRBJ2-1,TGTGCCAGCAGCCCCCCCGGGGGAAGACTAGCGGGGGGATTCCACAATGAGCAGTTCTTC,CASSPPGGRLAGGFHNEQFF
.,TRBV6-1,once,TRBJ2-1,TGTGCCAGCAGGGGGGACAATGAGCAGTTCTTC,CASRGDNEQFF
TRBD1,TRBV2,.,TRBJ1-1,TGTGCCAGCAGGGACAGGGGGTCGACAGCGAACACTGAAGCTTTCTTT,CASRDRGSTANTEAFF
.,TRBV5-8,.,TRBJ1-2,TGTGCCAGCAGCTCCGGTGGTTGGGGCTACACCTTC,CASSSGGWGYTF
.,TRBV5-1,.,TRBJ1-1,TGCGCCAGCAGCTTGGCCAACAGGGAAGGTGGTACTGAAGCTTTCTTT,CASSLANREGGTEAFF
.,TRBV6-4,.,TRBJ1-1,TGTGCCAGCAGTGATCCAGGGTTGAGCGGCGAAGCTTTCTTT,CASSDPGLSGEAFF
TRBD1,TRBV19,.,TRBJ1-5,TGTGCCAGTAGCCGACCTCGGACAGGGTTTGGGGCAGGCAATCAGCCCCAGCATTTT,CASSRPRTGFGAGNQPQHF
.,TRBV7-6,.,TRBJ1-1,TGTGCCAGCAGCGCCACAGGTGAAGCTTTCTTT,CASSATGEAFF
TRBD1,TRBV5-4,.,TRBJ2-3,TGTGCCAGCAGCTTGGCCGAGGGGGCCACAGATACGCAGTATTTT,CASSLAEGATDTQYF
TRBD1,TRBV10-1,.,TRBJ2-1,TGCGCCAGCAGTGAGTCCTACCCCCCCGGGACAGGGAGAGACAATGAGCAGTTCTTC,CASSESYPPGTGRDNEQFF
.,TRBV19,once,TRBJ1-5,TGTGCCAGTAGTAGCGTCGCGGAGGGCAATCAGCCCCAGCATTTT,CASSSVAEGNQPQHF
.,TRBV24-1,.,TRBJ2-3,TGTGCCACCAGTGATTCCCGAGCGGCAGATACGCAGTATTTT,CATSDSRAADTQYF
TRBD2,TRBV5-1,.,TRBJ2-5,TGCGCCAGCAGCTTTGGACTAGCGGGGCAAGAGACCCAGTACTTC,CASSFGLAGQETQYF
.,TRBV7-3,.,TRBJ1-4,TGTGCCAGCAGCTTAAGGGGCAGGGAAAAGGATCGTAATGAAAAACTGTTTTTT,CASSLRGREKDRNEKLFF
TRBD1,TRBV24-1,.,TRBJ1-1,TGTGCCCCGATAACAGGGGAAGCTGAAGCTTTCTTT,CAPITGEAEAFF
.,TRBV5-8,.,TRBJ2-3,TGTGCCAGCAGCTTGAGGCCAGCAGCAAGCACAGATACGCAGTATTTT,CASSLRPAASTDTQYF
.,TRBV3-1/TRBV3-2,.,TRBJ2-2,TGTGCCAGCAGGGACCATCAGGGCACCGGGGAGCTGTTTTTT,CASRDHQGTGELFF